The rows below give T cell receptor beta chains drawn from one sample of a study of blood T cells in healthy people across ages. TCRdb redid the calling of the 5' RACE reads with MiXCR, one entry per CDR3 protein. The table records 700,000 to 1,000,000 distinct CDR3 sequences, more than 40% of them present only once. Material: blood. These TCRs come from a man aged 60 to 69 in good health. CDR3s include the opening cysteine and the closing phenylalanine or tryptophan. Fields, in order: V gene, clone size, CDR3 length, D gene, J gene, CDR3 protein, CDR3 DNA. The D gene is left open where the match is weak. Some rows mark clone size as missing; the rest say once, few, many or name a class of expanded clone.

V: TRBV9; size: NA; length: 14; D: TRBD2; J: TRBJ2-7; CDR3: CASSPRLAVYEQYF; DNA: TGTGCCAGCAGCCCCCGACTAGCCGTCTACGAGCAGTACTTC
V: TRBV2; size: few; length: 14; D: TRBD1; J: TRBJ1-2; CDR3: CASSSGQGLGGYTF; DNA: TGTGCCAGCAGTTCGGGACAGGGTCTGGGAGGCTACACCTTC
V: TRBV4-1; size: many; length: 14; D: NA; J: TRBJ2-7; CDR3: CASSQDREYGEQYF; DNA: TGCGCCAGCAGCCAAGACAGGGAGTATGGGGAGCAGTACTTC
V: TRBV7-8; size: NA; length: 13; D: NA; J: TRBJ2-7; CDR3: CASSLQGSEEQYF; DNA: TGTGCCAGCAGCTTACAGGGTTCGGAAGAGCAGTACTTC
V: TRBV14; size: NA; length: 12; D: NA; J: TRBJ2-7; CDR3: CASGQEFRRQYF; DNA: TGTGCCAGCGGCCAAGAGTTTCGGAGGCAGTACTTC
V: TRBV29-1; size: NA; length: 13; D: NA; J: TRBJ1-2; CDR3: CSVEIPGTYGYTF; DNA: TGCAGCGTTGAAATTCCAGGAACCTATGGCTACACCTTC
V: TRBV3-1; size: few; length: 15; D: TRBD2; J: TRBJ2-7; CDR3: CASSQSLAGLNEQYF; DNA: TGTGCCAGCAGCCAATCCCTAGCGGGGCTAAACGAGCAGTACTTC
V: TRBV12-3/TRBV12-4; size: many; length: 11; D: NA; J: TRBJ2-1; CDR3: CASSLYFEQFF; DNA: TGTGCCAGCAGTTTATACTTTGAGCAGTTCTTC
V: TRBV6-1; size: NA; length: 12; D: NA; J: TRBJ2-5; CDR3: CASSELRVEQYF; DNA: TGTGCCAGCAGTGAACTCCGGGTTGAGCAGTACTTC
V: TRBV27; size: NA; length: 11; D: NA; J: TRBJ2-1; CDR3: CASSFRREQFF; DNA: TGTGCCAGCAGTTTTCGACGGGAGCAGTTCTTC
V: TRBV5-6; size: NA; length: 16; D: NA; J: TRBJ2-7; CDR3: CASSLDHAMGTYEQYF; DNA: TGTGCCAGCAGCTTGGACCATGCAATGGGGACTTACGAGCAGTACTTC
V: TRBV5-5; size: NA; length: 17; D: TRBD1; J: TRBJ1-2; CDR3: CASSRGQGAIKNYGYTF; DNA: TGTGCCAGCAGCCGGGGACAGGGGGCGATTAAGAACTATGGCTACACCTTC
V: TRBV28; size: NA; length: 13; D: NA; J: TRBJ1-6; CDR3: CASIGAGGSPLHF; DNA: TGTGCCAGCATAGGGGCAGGAGGTTCACCCCTCCACTTT
V: TRBV12-3/TRBV12-4; size: NA; length: 20; D: TRBD1; J: TRBJ2-6; CDR3: CASSRLKTRDRASGANVLTF; DNA: TGTGCCAGCAGCAGATTAAAAACGCGGGACAGGGCCTCTGGGGCCAACGTCCTGACTTTC
V: TRBV6-6; size: once; length: 14; D: NA; J: TRBJ1-1; CDR3: CASRRQVRSTEAFF; DNA: TGTGCCAGCAGGAGACAGGTGAGGAGCACTGAAGCTTTCTTT
V: TRBV28; size: NA; length: 17; D: TRBD1; J: TRBJ2-1; CDR3: CASSLGQPGQSSYEQFF; DNA: TGTGCCAGCAGTTTGGGGCAACCGGGACAGAGCTCCTACGAGCAGTTCTTC
V: TRBV27; size: once; length: 13; D: NA; J: TRBJ1-1; CDR3: CASSFVHKSEAFF; DNA: TGTGCCAGCAGTTTCGTACATAAGTCTGAAGCTTTCTTT
V: TRBV12-3/TRBV12-4; size: NA; length: 17; D: NA; J: TRBJ2-5; CDR3: CASSFHPLGGANNEQYF; DNA: TGTGCCAGCAGTTTCCACCCTCTCGGGGGCGCGAACAATGAGCAGTACTTC
V: TRBV11-3; size: NA; length: 15; D: NA; J: TRBJ2-2; CDR3: CASSPRAGVSGELFF; DNA: TGTGCCAGCAGCCCGCGGGCAGGGGTATCCGGGGAGCTGTTTTTT
V: TRBV4-3; size: NA; length: 18; D: TRBD1; J: TRBJ1-2; CDR3: CVSSQERGTGGALYGYTF; DNA: TGCGTCAGCAGCCAAGAAAGGGGGACAGGGGGCGCATTGTATGGCTACACCTTC
V: TRBV4-3; size: NA; length: 15; D: NA; J: TRBJ1-1; CDR3: CASSQDWAMSTEAFF; DNA: TGCGCCAGCAGCCAAGATTGGGCGATGAGCACTGAAGCTTTCTTT
V: TRBV5-5; size: NA; length: 14; D: NA; J: TRBJ2-5; CDR3: CASSSRRAEETQYF; DNA: TGTGCCAGCAGCTCCCGAAGAGCGGAAGAGACCCAGTACTTC
V: TRBV29-1; size: few; length: 16; D: NA; J: TRBJ2-3; CDR3: CSVDNERGRPGDTQYF; DNA: TGCAGCGTTGATAATGAGCGCGGCCGACCCGGAGATACGCAGTATTTT
V: TRBV6-2/TRBV6-3; size: few; length: 17; D: NA; J: TRBJ2-6; CDR3: CASSYKVRLAGANVLTF; DNA: TGTGCCAGCAGTTACAAGGTCCGACTAGCTGGGGCCAACGTCCTGACTTTC
V: TRBV20-1; size: NA; length: 14; D: NA; J: TRBJ2-5; CDR3: CSAGLDGRQETQYF; DNA: TGCAGTGCTGGACTGGACGGACGTCAAGAGACCCAGTACTTC
V: TRBV5-6; size: NA; length: 12; D: NA; J: TRBJ1-2; CDR3: CASSLDRIGYTF; DNA: TGTGCCAGCAGCTTGGACAGGATTGGCTACACCTTC
V: TRBV6-2/TRBV6-3; size: NA; length: 15; D: NA; J: TRBJ2-3; CDR3: CASSYSTSNTDTQYF; DNA: TGTGCCAGCAGTTACTCGACCAGCAACACAGATACGCAGTATTTT
V: TRBV29-1; size: few; length: 12; D: NA; J: TRBJ2-7; CDR3: CSVEVVENEQYF; DNA: TGCAGCGTTGAAGTAGTGGAGAACGAGCAGTACTTC
V: TRBV6-6; size: NA; length: 16; D: NA; J: TRBJ1-2; CDR3: CASRTMEVGANYGYTF; DNA: TGTGCCAGCAGAACAATGGAGGTGGGGGCTAACTATGGCTACACCTTC
V: TRBV18; size: NA; length: 15; D: NA; J: TRBJ1-4; CDR3: CASSPLMTAEEKLFF; DNA: TGTGCCAGCTCACCACTAATGACGGCCGAAGAAAAACTGTTTTTT
V: TRBV24-1; size: NA; length: 15; D: NA; J: TRBJ2-1; CDR3: CATSDPRNPYNEQFF; DNA: TGTGCCACCAGTGATCCCAGGAACCCCTACAATGAGCAGTTCTTC
V: TRBV7-2; size: few; length: 15; D: TRBD2; J: TRBJ2-3; CDR3: CASSPTSGGASTQYF; DNA: TGTGCCAGCAGCCCGACTAGCGGGGGCGCGAGTACGCAGTATTTT
V: TRBV7-2; size: few; length: 16; D: TRBD2; J: TRBJ2-1; CDR3: CASRSGGPLGGNEQFF; DNA: TGTGCCAGCAGAAGCGGGGGGCCCTTGGGCGGCAATGAGCAGTTCTTC
V: TRBV28; size: many; length: 14; D: TRBD1; J: TRBJ2-7; CDR3: CASSSPYRGYEQYF; DNA: TGTGCCAGCAGCTCACCTTACAGGGGCTACGAGCAGTACTTC
V: TRBV4-3; size: NA; length: 14; D: NA; J: TRBJ1-5; CDR3: CASSQNTGWQPQHF; DNA: TGCGCCAGCAGCCAAAATACAGGGTGGCAGCCCCAGCATTTT
V: TRBV21-1; size: NA; length: 14; D: NA; J: TRBJ2-3; CDR3: CASQKARGFIRKYF; DNA: TGTGCCAGCCAAAAAGCACGCGGGTTTATACGGAAGTATTTT
V: TRBV29-1; size: once; length: 13; D: NA; J: TRBJ1-1; CDR3: CSVAGRSNTEAFF; DNA: TGCAGCGTTGCCGGCAGATCGAACACTGAAGCTTTCTTT